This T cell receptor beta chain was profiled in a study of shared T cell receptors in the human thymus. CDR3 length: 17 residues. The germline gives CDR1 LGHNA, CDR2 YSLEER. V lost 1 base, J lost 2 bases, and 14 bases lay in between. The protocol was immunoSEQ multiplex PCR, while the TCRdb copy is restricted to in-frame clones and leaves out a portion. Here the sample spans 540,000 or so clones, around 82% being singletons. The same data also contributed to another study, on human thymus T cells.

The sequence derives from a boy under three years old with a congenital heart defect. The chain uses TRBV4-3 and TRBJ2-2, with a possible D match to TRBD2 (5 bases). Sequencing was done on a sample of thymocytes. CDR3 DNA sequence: TGCGCCAGCAGCCAAGGGCTCCGACGGACTAACACCGGGGAGCTGTTTTTT. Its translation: CASSQGLRRTNTGELFF.